Listed here are 29 T cell receptor beta chains from one sample, sequenced in a study of blood T cell repertoires in COVID-19. Assay used: immunoSEQ multiplex PCR; TCRdb lists only in-frame clones, some missing. The data contain some 300,000 clones, roughly 90% of them seen just once; the ten biggest clones take up approximately 9.8%. The material sequenced was PBMCs or T cells enriched from blood (not recorded which). These receptors were collected from a woman between 40 and 55 years old who had recovered from COVID-19.

The CDR3 DNA sequence: TGTGCCAGCAGTCCCCCCCCCTCTCTAGGGGCCAACGTCCTGACTTTC. This gives the protein CASSPPPSLGANVLTF. This sequence joins TRBV28 and TRBJ2-6, with D unclear. The V end was cut by 5 bases, the J end by 4 bases, with 15 bases between. The length of the CDR3 is 16 residues. Germline V gene lookup returns CDR1 MDHEN and CDR2 SYDVKM.

V usage is TRBV30 and J usage is TRBJ1-4; TRBD1 is a possible D gene (6 bases). V lost 5 bases, J lost 5 bases, and 12 bases lay in between. Germline values: CDR1 GTSNPN, CDR2 SVGIG (reference sequence). The CDR3 length is 13 residues. CDR3 sequence: CAWGGRTNEKLFF. The CDR3 nucleotides read TGTGCCTGGGGGGGCCGAACGAATGAAAAACTGTTTTTT.

The chain has TRBV24-1 and TRBJ2-2; 7 bases map to TRBD1. The length of the CDR3 is 12 residues. Germline CDR1 and CDR2: KGHDR and SFDVKD. Unmatched junction bases numbered 3, after V lost 9 bases and J lost 6 bases. The CDR3 loop is CATGDRAGELFF. Written as DNA, the CDR3 is TGTGCCACCGGAGACAGGGCCGGGGAGCTGTTTTTT.

CDR3 amino acids: CASSLRLGLAGFNEQFF. The CDR3 DNA reads as TGTGCCAGCAGTTTAAGGCTGGGACTAGCGGGATTCAATGAGCAGTTCTTC. The genes are TRBV27 and TRBJ2-1, with 13 nucleotides matching TRBD2. Germline assignment: CDR1 MNHEY and CDR2 SMNVEV (reference sequence). Unmatched junction bases numbered 7, after V lost 2 bases and J lost 6 bases. The CDR3 is 17 amino acids.

CDR3 region: CASSEVASVQVAFF. CDR3 DNA sequence: TGTGCCAGCAGTGAAGTGGCCTCGGTTCAGGTGGCTTTCTTT. V gene TRBV2 combines with J gene TRBJ1-1; D not certain. Germline values: CDR1 SNHLY, CDR2 FYNNEI. Trimming stripped 1 base from V and 11 bases from J, with 17 bases between. The CDR3 length is 14 residues.

The genes are TRBV24-1 and TRBJ2-5; TRBD2 matches at 9 bases. With V trimmed by 9 bases and J by 5 bases, 12 bases remained unmatched. Germline V lookup: CDR1 KGHDR, CDR2 SFDVKD. The CDR3 consists of 15 residues. In nucleotides, the CDR3 is TGTGCCACCGCGCGTGCGGGAGGGCCTGAGGAGACCCAGTACTTC. Amino acids: CATARAGGPEETQYF.

The chain recombines TRBV7-8 with TRBJ1-2; D perhaps matches TRBD1 (5 bases). Germline loops: CDR1 SGHVS, CDR2 FQNEAQ. V shed 3 bases and J shed 8 bases, with 16 bases lying between them. The CDR3 loop spans 14 amino acids. The DNA for the CDR3 is TGTGCCAGCAGCTTTACCCAGGGTACTTCCGGCTACACCTTC. Its translation: CASSFTQGTSGYTF.

In the case of this clone: The junction shows a germline mismatch at one end, possibly a read error. This sample includes further DNA sequences coding for the same CDR3. The chain is built from TRBV4-1 and TRBJ2-1; 12 nucleotides line up with TRBD2. This CDR3 has 16 residues. Germline V gene sequence: CDR1 MGHRA, CDR2 YSYEKL. CDR3 sequence (DNA): TGCGCCAGTAGCCAAGGACTAGCGGGAAGATTGGGGGAGCAGTTCTTC. This codes for CASSQGLAGRLGEQFF.

The gene calls are TRBV7-2 and TRBJ1-3; weak D call: TRBD1 (5 bases). Germline V gene lookup returns CDR1 SGHTA and CDR2 FQGNSA. This CDR3 has 14 residues. Trimming took off 5 bases at V and 2 bases at J, with 10 bases between the two ends. The CDR3 DNA reads TGTGCCAGCAGCGCGCGGGGCCCTGGAAACACCATATATTTT. Translating it yields CASSARGPGNTIYF.

The chain employs TRBV11-3 and TRBJ2-1; 7 bases map to TRBD2. The CDR3 is made up of 15 amino acids. Germline CDR1 reads SGHNT; CDR2 reads YENEEA. The J segment lost 7 bases and the V segment lost 1 base, leaving 7 bases of the junction unmatched. The CDR3 loop reads CASSLGPGGSNEQFF. CDR3 coding DNA: TGTGCCAGCAGCTTAGGACCGGGGGGATCGAATGAGCAGTTCTTC.

The chain couples TRBV4-3 to TRBJ2-1, with D possibly matching TRBD1 (5 bases). CDR3 length: 15 amino acids. CDR1 is LGHNA, CDR2 YSLEER, per germline. V was clipped by 0 bases and J by 8 bases, with 14 bases between them. As DNA, the CDR3 is TGCGCCAGCAGCCAAGATCTGCAGGGTTGGGATGAGCAGTTCTTC. It is translated as CASSQDLQGWDEQFF.

The CDR3 DNA reads as TGTGCCAGCAGCTTGGGACTAACCTACGAGCAGTACTTC. It specifies CASSLGLTYEQYF. The rearrangement links TRBV13 to TRBJ2-7; 7 bases align to TRBD2. The CDR3 loop spans 13 amino acids. From germline, CDR1 is PRHDT and CDR2 FYEKMQ (reference sequence). The junction had 1 base not matched to a gene; V was cut back by 3 bases and J by 2 bases.

The chain employs TRBV5-1 and TRBJ2-3; 9 bases match TRBD1. Looked up from germline, CDR1 is SGHRS and CDR2 is YFSETQ. Trimming took 5 bases from V and 1 from J; bases not matched to a gene: 2. The CDR3 is 14 amino acids. As DNA, the CDR3 is TGCGCCAGCAGGGGACAGGGAGGCACAGATACGCAGTATTTT. It encodes CASRGQGGTDTQYF.

This chain links TRBV3-1 (or the pseudogene TRBV3-2) with TRBJ2-5, with a weak D call TRBD2 (6 bases). V lost 10 bases and J lost 7, with 16 bases in between. Germline loops: CDR1 LGHDT, CDR2 YNNKEL (reference sequence). CDR3 length equals 12 residues. This chain's CDR3 is CATGGAAGTQYF. CDR3 DNA: TGTGCCACCGGCGGGGCCGCGGGGACCCAGTACTTC.

CDR3 region: CASSLVAGGRNEQYF. CDR3 nucleotide sequence: TGTGCCAGCAGCCTTGTAGCGGGAGGGCGCAACGAGCAGTACTTC. The rearrangement joins TRBV7-2 to TRBJ2-7; TRBD2 matches 11 bases. The V gene end was trimmed by 5 bases and the J gene end by 5 bases; junction bases not matched to a gene: 8. The CDR3 contains 15 residues. Germline V gives CDR1 SGHTA, CDR2 FQGNSA.

The rearrangement links TRBV9 to TRBJ1-2; a possible D gene is TRBD1 (6 bases). Trimming removed 2 bases from V and 4 bases from J, with 12 bases in between. Germline V lookup: CDR1 SGDLS, CDR2 YYNGEE. This CDR3 has 14 amino acids. For the CDR3, the DNA is TGTGCCAGCAGCGTCAGGGGAAGTCCCTATGGCTACACCTTC. This gives the protein CASSVRGSPYGYTF.

The chain carries TRBV6-5 and TRBJ2-7, with D perhaps matching TRBD1 (6 bases). Deletions cut 6 bases from V and 2 bases from J, with 14 bases between. This CDR3 region has 14 residues. Per the germline V gene, CDR1 is MNHEY and CDR2 is SVGAGI. CDR3 in DNA: TGTGCCAGCAGCTCCGCGCAGGGGCCCTACGAGCAGTACTTC. The encoded protein is CASSSAQGPYEQYF.

V usage is TRBV7-8 and J usage is TRBJ2-7, with a tentative D call TRBD1 (6 bases). Between the trimmed V and J ends, which lost 4 bases and 7 bases, there was a span of 11 bases. The CDR3 is made up of 12 amino acids. Germline V lookup: CDR1 SGHVS, CDR2 FQNEAQ. CDR3 nucleotide sequence: TGTGCCAGCAGCTCCAGGGGTAGGGAGCAGTACTTC. It specifies CASSSRGREQYF.

The chain has TRBV29-1 and TRBJ1-2, with 12 bases lining up with TRBD1. The CDR3 has 16 amino acids. The germline CDR1 and CDR2 sequences are SQVTM and ANQGSEA. V lost 7 bases and J lost 4; bases outside the gene matches: 13. CDR3 sequence: CSAIPGQGANFYGYTF. CDR3 DNA sequence: TGCAGCGCCATACCGGGACAGGGGGCGAATTTCTATGGCTACACCTTC.

The genes are TRBV11-2 and TRBJ2-3; tentative D call: TRBD2 (7 bases). Per germline, CDR1 SGHAT and CDR2 FQNNGV. The CDR3 totals 17 residues. The V end was cut by 5 bases, the J end by 0 bases, with 18 bases between. The CDR3 is CASSLVVGGPSTDTQYF. The DNA of the CDR3 is TGTGCCAGCAGCCTCGTCGTGGGGGGGCCTAGCACAGATACGCAGTATTTT.

The sample holds a few counts of this clone. The V call is TRBV11-3, the J call TRBJ2-1; no clear D. CDR1 SGHNT and CDR2 YENEEA come from the germline V gene. The CDR3 totals 15 residues. V was shortened by 5 bases and J by 6 bases, with 17 bases between the two germline ends. The CDR3 loop is CASSLLSGPGNEQFF. The CDR3 nucleotides read TGTGCCAGCAGCCTACTGTCTGGGCCAGGCAATGAGCAGTTCTTC.

The chain links TRBV5-1 to TRBJ2-3, with no clear D. Trimming removed 7 bases at V and 0 bases at J, with 12 bases between. Germline-derived CDR1 and CDR2 are SGHRS and YFSETQ. The CDR3 sequence is 14 residues long. CDR3 sequence reads: CASGEPESTDTQYF. The CDR3 DNA follows: TGCGCCAGCGGAGAACCAGAAAGCACAGATACGCAGTATTTT.

V is TRBV5-1 and J is TRBJ2-7, with 10 bases aligning to TRBD1. V shed 5 bases and J 6 bases; nucleotides not matched to a gene: 8. Per the germline V gene, CDR1 is SGHRS and CDR2 is YFSETQ. The CDR3 is 14 amino acids. CDR3: CASSPGQGWAEQYF. The CDR3 region has the DNA TGCGCCAGCAGTCCGGGACAGGGGTGGGCCGAGCAGTACTTC. Full variable domain (remainder filled in from reference TRBV5-1 and TRBJ2-7): KAGVTQTPRYLIKTRGQQVTLSCSPISGHRSVSWYQQTPGQGLQFLFEYFSETQRNKGNFPGRFSGRQFSNSRSEMNVSTLELGDSALYLCASSPGQGWAEQYFGPGTRLTVT.

A remark on this clone: Other DNA sequences in the same sample also yield this CDR3. The chain has TRBV9 and TRBJ2-7, with D tentatively TRBD2 (6 bases). V was cut by 3 bases and J by 2 bases, with 9 bases left in between. The CDR3 extends over 13 amino acids. Germline V gene lookup returns CDR1 SGDLS and CDR2 YYNGEE. The CDR3 coding sequence is TGTGCCAGCAGCGGGGGCGGGGCCTACGAGCAGTACTTC. Encoded protein: CASSGGGAYEQYF.

As DNA, the CDR3 is TGTGCCAGCAGCCCATCCCCACAGGGAGAAGGAAACACCATATATTTT. Residues: CASSPSPQGEGNTIYF. The chain uses TRBV7-9 and TRBJ1-3, with D maybe TRBD1 (6 bases). The V end lost 5 bases, the J end lost 4 bases, and 18 bases lay between the germline ends. The CDR3 runs 16 residues. Germline V gene lookup returns CDR1 SEHNR and CDR2 FQNEAQ (reference sequence).

The chain is built from TRBV21-1 and TRBJ2-5; TRBD1 was called by the table and not checked on the DNA. TRBV21-1 is a pseudogene. The CDR3 length is 17 residues. The CDR3 DNA sequence: TGTGCCAGCAGCAAAGAAGAGTACAGGGGTGGCCAAGAGACCCAGTACTTC. Its translation: CASSKEEYRGGQETQYF.

The chain uses TRBV28 and TRBJ2-7, with D perhaps matching TRBD1 (7 bases). The CDR3 covers 15 residues. Germline V gene sequence: CDR1 MDHEN, CDR2 SYDVKM. The V and J ends lost 6 bases and 4 bases respectively, with 19 bases between them. CDR3 protein: CASSRTDREVYEQYF. CDR3 in DNA: TGTGCCAGCAGCCGTACCGACAGGGAGGTTTACGAGCAGTACTTC.

The genes are TRBV6-5 and TRBJ2-4; D unresolved. CDR1 is MNHEY and CDR2 is SVGAGI in the germline V gene. The germline V and J ends were trimmed by 9 bases and 2 bases, with 17 bases remaining between them. CDR3 size: 15 residues. The CDR3 reads CARGPGPDPKNIQYF. The CDR3, as DNA: TGTGCCAGAGGCCCAGGCCCAGACCCCAAAAACATTCAGTACTTC.

This clone was recorded a few times. CDR3 loop: CSARQAPRYF. The CDR3 coding sequence is TGCAGTGCTAGACAGGCGCCCAGGTACTTC. The chain uses TRBV20-1 and TRBJ2-7; D remains ambiguous. The CDR3 is 10 residues long. The germline gives CDR1 DFQATT, CDR2 SNEGSKA (reference sequence). V lost 2 bases, J lost 12 bases, and 11 bases lay in between.